The clone carrying this T cell receptor (beta chain) appeared many times. Its target is unknown. The data were taken from a study of early T cells in non-severe SARS-CoV-2 infection. Study-wide context: Sequencing of unsorted whole blood was done on bulk RNA, leaving chains unpaired. Study observations and caveats: Missing private and CD4 specificities, VDJdb matching favored anti-spike CD8 responses.

Individual cDNA molecules each received unique molecular identifiers attached to them. A single record per CDR3 protein comes from TCRdb applying MiXCR to the 5' RACE reads. The table includes about 60,000 distinct CDR3 sequences, 9.5% to 15% detected once. The sequenced material came from whole blood. This receptor was obtained from an adult who was a healthcare worker with PCR-confirmed SARS-CoV-2 infection or an uninfected control (not recorded which).

This CDR3 reads CASSLSGHSYEQYF. The CDR3 nucleotides read TGTGCCAGCAGTTTATCCGGCCACTCCTACGAGCAGTACTTC. This chain links TRBV28 with TRBJ2-7; D gene ambiguous. Germline assignment: CDR1 MDHEN and CDR2 SYDVKM. The V gene lost 1 base and the J gene lost 0 bases, with 7 bases spanning the gap. The CDR3 contains 14 residues. Full variable domain (missing parts from reference TRBV28 and TRBJ2-7): DVKVTQSSRYLVKRTGEKVFLECVQDMDHENMFWYRQDPGLGLRLIYFSYDVKMKEKGDIPEGYSVSREKKERFSLILESASTNQTSMYLCASSLSGHSYEQYFGPGTRLTVT.